The entry below gives a single TCR beta chain sequence along with its context. The data are from a study of T cell changes during pregnancy in multiple sclerosis. The assay was immunoSEQ multiplex PCR, and TCRdb's table has in-frame clones only and misses some. This sample has 80,000 or so clones, with about 90% found just once. The specimen comprised peripheral blood, sampled before pregnancy. The source is a female donor with multiple sclerosis, enrolled in a pregnancy study.

CDR3 DNA: TGTGCCAGCAGAACTAGCGGCCTCGGGAATGAGCAGTTCTTC. This translates into CASRTSGLGNEQFF. This rearrangement joins TRBV7-8 to TRBJ2-1, with 8 bases aligning to TRBD2. The CDR3 extends over 14 amino acids. Germline values: CDR1 SGHVS, CDR2 FQNEAQ. Trimming took 6 bases from V and 7 from J; bases not matched to a gene: 8.